This T cell receptor (beta chain) was retrieved from a study of cytomegalovirus exposure and HLA in healthy donors. At the level of the study: Around 80 million unique TCR sequences came from HLA-typed donors in an early release.

The germline V gene has CDR1 WNHNN and CDR2 SYGVQD (reference sequence). The CDR3 contains 14 residues. On this clone itself: One junction end does not reproduce the germline sequence, and a read error may be involved.

A multiplex PCR was run with 60 Vbeta primers and 13 Jbeta primers. In the study's own analysis: Per a later analysis, the number of unique TCR beta chains was about 80 million, of which around 9.9 million were shared. Sequencing used immunoSEQ multiplex PCR; TCRdb keeps in-frame clones, though not all of them. V, J and clone size derive from that table, while D and trimming were established from the DNA sequence. In the table there are over 200,000 clones, just over 75% of which are singletons. The specimen sequenced was PBMCs. The V and J genes are TRBV10-1 and TRBJ2-5; TRBD2 matches at 7 bases. This sequence was found in a woman aged 55-69 years in good health and CMV-seropositive. The CDR3 sequence is CAGSDLAGVETQYF. In DNA, the CDR3 is TGCGCCGGCAGTGATTTGGCGGGGGTTGAGACCCAGTACTTC.